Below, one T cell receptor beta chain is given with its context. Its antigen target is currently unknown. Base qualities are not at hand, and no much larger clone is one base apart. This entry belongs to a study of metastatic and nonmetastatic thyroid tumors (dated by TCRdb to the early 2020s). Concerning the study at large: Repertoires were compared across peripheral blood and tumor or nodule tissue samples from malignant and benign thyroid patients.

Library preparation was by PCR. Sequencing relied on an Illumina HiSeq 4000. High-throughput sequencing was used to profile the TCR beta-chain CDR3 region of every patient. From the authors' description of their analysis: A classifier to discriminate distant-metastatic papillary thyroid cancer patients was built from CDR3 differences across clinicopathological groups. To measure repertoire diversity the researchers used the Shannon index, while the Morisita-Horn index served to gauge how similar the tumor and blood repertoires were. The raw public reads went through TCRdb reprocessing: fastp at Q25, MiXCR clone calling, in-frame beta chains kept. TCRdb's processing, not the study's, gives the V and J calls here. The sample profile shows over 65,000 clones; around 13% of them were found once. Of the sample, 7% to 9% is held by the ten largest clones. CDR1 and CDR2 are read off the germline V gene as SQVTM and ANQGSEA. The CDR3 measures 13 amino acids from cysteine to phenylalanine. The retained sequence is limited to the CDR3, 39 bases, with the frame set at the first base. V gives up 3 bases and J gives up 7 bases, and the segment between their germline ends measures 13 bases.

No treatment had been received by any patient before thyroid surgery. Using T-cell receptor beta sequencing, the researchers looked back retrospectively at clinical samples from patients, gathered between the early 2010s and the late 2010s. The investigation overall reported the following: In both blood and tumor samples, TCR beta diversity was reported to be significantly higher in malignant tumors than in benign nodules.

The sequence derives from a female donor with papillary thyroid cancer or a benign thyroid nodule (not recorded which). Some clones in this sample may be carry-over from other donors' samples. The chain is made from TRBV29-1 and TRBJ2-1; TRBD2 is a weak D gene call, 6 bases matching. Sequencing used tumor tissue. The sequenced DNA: TGCAGCGTTGATCGGGCGGGAAGGAATGAGCAGTTCTTC. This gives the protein CSVDRAGRNEQFF.